This TCR beta chain is from a study of sequential checkpoint blockade in melanoma. Across the study: Some 90 pretreatment tumor DNA samples were TCRβ immunosequenced. Findings of the study overall: Tumor T-cell fraction and clonality correlated with PD-L1 and CD8+ counts. Patients with week-13 increases in T-cell fraction and clonality benefited about 30 times more often.

The sample holds one count of this clone. Its cognate antigen is unknown. Documented treatment: randomized to nivolumab then ipilimumab (arm A) or the reverse (arm B). No patient had prior DNA-damaging chemotherapy. The CDR3 spans 14 residues. V shed 3 bases and J shed 3 bases, with 9 bases lying between them. CDR1 is LNHDA, CDR2 SQIVND, per germline (reference sequence). The table came from immunoSEQ multiplex PCR; TCRdb's copy has only in-frame clones and leaves some out. The repertoire consists of 2,000 to 3,000 clones, with less than 30% occurring once and the leading ten covering over 8.5%. The sequence was obtained from a human donor with melanoma. This material consisted of tumor tissue (inferred from file names), taken from a patient given nivolumab and ipilimumab in sequence. The V gene is TRBV19, the J gene TRBJ1-5, with D unclear. CDR3 in DNA: TGTGCCAGTAGTATTGGTGGAATCAATCAGCCCCAGCATTTT. Translation gives CASSIGGINQPQHF.